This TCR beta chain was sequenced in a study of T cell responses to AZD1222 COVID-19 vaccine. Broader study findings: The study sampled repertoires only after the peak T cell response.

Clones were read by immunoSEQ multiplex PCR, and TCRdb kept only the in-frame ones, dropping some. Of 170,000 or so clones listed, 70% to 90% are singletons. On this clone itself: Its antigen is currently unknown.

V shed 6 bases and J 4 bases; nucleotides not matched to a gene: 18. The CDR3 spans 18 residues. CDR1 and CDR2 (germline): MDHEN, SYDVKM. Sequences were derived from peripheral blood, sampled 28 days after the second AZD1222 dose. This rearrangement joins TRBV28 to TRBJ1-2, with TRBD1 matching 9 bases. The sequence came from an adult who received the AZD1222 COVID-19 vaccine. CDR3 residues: CASRPAGQGRLLSYGYTF. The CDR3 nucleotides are TGTGCCAGCAGGCCGGCGGGACAGGGCAGGCTCCTCAGCTATGGCTACACCTTC.